The 31 T cell receptor beta chains reported below all come from one sample, sequenced in a study of molecular identifiers for immune sequencing clone quantification. TCRdb called the PCR reads again in MiXCR, with one record for every CDR3 protein. The sample lists hundreds of thousands of distinct CDR3 sequences, roughly 21% seen once, with roughly 0.85% in the top ten. The sequenced sample consisted of naive CD8+ T cells from blood, with Jurkat cell RNA spiked in. Indicated subset: FACS-sorted CD8+CD4-CCR7+CD45RA+ naive T cells. The receptor source for this set is a human donor in good health. Some libraries in this study had Jurkat cell RNA spiked in.

This clonotype was counted many times. The chain has TRBV11-2 and TRBJ2-1, with 7 bases aligning to TRBD1. The V gene end was trimmed by 5 bases and the J gene end by 6 bases; junction bases not matched to a gene: 7. The CDR3 loop spans 14 amino acids. CDR1 is SGHAT and CDR2 is FQNNGV in the germline V gene. In DNA, the CDR3 is TGTGCCAGCAGCCCTAACAGGGGTTCCAATGAGCAGTTCTTC. Its translation is CASSPNRGSNEQFF.

This clonotype occurred many times. This rearrangement joins TRBV7-2 to TRBJ2-7; TRBD1 matches 7 bases. Germline V gives CDR1 SGHTA, CDR2 FQGNSA. This CDR3 has 14 residues. Germline trimming cut 4 bases from V and 3 bases from J; bases unmatched to any gene: 6. DNA of the CDR3: TGTGCCAGCAGCTCTGCCGGGACAGTCTACGAGCAGTACTTC. Encoded protein: CASSSAGTVYEQYF.

This clonotype was detected ten times or more. The CDR3 DNA reads TGTGCCAGTATGTGGGACAACCAAGAGACCCAGTACTTC. The encoded protein is CASMWDNQETQYF. The chain joins TRBV19 to TRBJ2-5; D possibly corresponds to TRBD1 (6 bases). V gave up 7 bases and J gave up 0 bases, with 9 bases separating them. The CDR3 loop spans 13 amino acids. Germline V gene sequence: CDR1 LNHDA, CDR2 SQIVND (reference sequence).

This clonotype was seen ten or more times. The J gene is TRBJ1-1, the V gene TRBV7-6; no definite D call. V lost 5 bases, J lost 1 base, and 20 bases lay in between. CDR3 length equals 17 residues. Germline CDR1 and CDR2: SGHVS and FNYEAQ. As DNA, the CDR3 is TGTGCCAGCAGCGTTGGGGTCAGGATTCTTAAGAACACTGAAGCTTTCTTT. This translates into CASSVGVRILKNTEAFF.

Comments on this clonotype: Just one base apart from a much larger clone, this may be a read error. The chain carries TRBV6-5 and TRBJ1-1, with 8 bases matching TRBD1. The CDR3 consists of 15 residues. The ends lost 2 bases at V and 13 bases at J; junction bases unmatched: 15. CDR1 and CDR2 from the germline V gene are MNHEY and SVGAGI. CDR3 loop: CASSYHQGQVAGDFF. CDR3 nucleotide sequence: TGTGCCAGCAGTTACCATCAGGGACAGGTGGCGGGGGATTTCTTT.

This clonotype appeared many times. The chain recombines TRBV2 with TRBJ2-4; no firm D call. CDR3 length: 14 amino acids. Trimming removed 6 bases at V and 6 bases at J, with 15 bases between. Per the germline V gene, CDR1 is SNHLY and CDR2 is FYNNEI. The CDR3 DNA sequence: TGTGCCAGCAGCTCGTTCTCAACCGGAAACATTCAGTACTTC. Residues: CASSSFSTGNIQYF. The variable domain in full, completed from reference TRBV2 and TRBJ2-4, reads EPEVTQTPSHQVTQMGQEVILRCVPISNHLYFYWYRQILGQKVEFLVSFYNNEISEKSEIFDDQFSVERPDGSNFTLKIRSTKLEDSAMYFCASSSFSTGNIQYFGAGTRLSVL.

Concerning this clonotype: This could be a read error, since a much larger clone is one nucleotide away. J is TRBJ2-1 and V is TRBV12-3 or TRBV12-4; D is uncertain. The CDR3 has 14 residues. DNA of the CDR3: TGTGCCAGCAATCTCGGGTTAAGCTACAGTGAGCAGTTCTTC. Protein sequence: CASNLGLSYSEQFF.

In this sample, this clonotype turned up many times. The rearrangement joins TRBV7-2 to TRBJ2-3; D not resolved. Germline V CDR1 and CDR2: SGHTA, FQGNSA. Trimming took 1 base from V and 2 from J, leaving 7 bases between them. The CDR3 covers 14 residues. This CDR3 reads CASSLDETTDTQYF. DNA of the CDR3: TGTGCCAGCAGCTTAGATGAAACCACAGATACGCAGTATTTT. Variable domain in full (rest from reference TRBV7-2 and TRBJ2-3): GAGVSQSPSNKVTEKGKDVELRCDPISGHTALYWYRQSLGQGLEFLIYFQGNSAPDKSGLPSDRFSAERTGGSVSTLTIQRTQQEDSAVYLCASSLDETTDTQYFGPGTRLTVL.

The rearrangement uses TRBV6-2 or TRBV6-3 and TRBJ2-7; no definite D call. The V gene lost 1 base and the J gene lost 5 bases, with 6 bases spanning the gap. The germline CDR1 and CDR2 sequences are MNHEY and SVGEGT. There are 12 residues in the CDR3. This CDR3 reads CASSYLDHEQYF. In nucleotides, the CDR3 is TGTGCCAGCAGTTACTTGGACCACGAGCAGTACTTC.

There are many counts of this clonotype. V usage is TRBV6-5 and J usage is TRBJ2-3; 8 nucleotides line up with TRBD2. Germline V gives CDR1 MNHEY, CDR2 SVGAGI. The length of the CDR3 is 15 residues. The trim removed 5 bases at V and 3 bases at J, leaving 7 bases unmatched. CDR3 DNA: TGTGCCAGCAGTAACACCGGGACTAGTACAGATACGCAGTATTTT. Translating it yields CASSNTGTSTDTQYF.

In its sample, this clonotype was seen a few times. The rearrangement uses TRBV27 and TRBJ2-7, with a tentative D call TRBD2 (6 bases). CDR1 and CDR2 (germline): MNHEY, SMNVEV (reference sequence). CDR3 length: 16 amino acids. V was pared by 5 bases and J by 1 base, with 18 bases between. CDR3 nucleotide sequence: TGTGCCAGCAGTCCAAGCCTCGGAGGGTTTTCCTACGAGCAGTACTTC. It translates to CASSPSLGGFSYEQYF.

This clonotype was recorded at least ten times. The chain employs TRBV5-6 and TRBJ1-2; no clear D. Germline V CDR1 and CDR2: SGHDT, YYEEEE. V shed 3 bases and J shed 3 bases, with 15 bases lying between them. The CDR3 runs 15 residues. The CDR3 DNA reads TGTGCCAGCAGCTGGTGGGATCGTGAGGACTATGGCTACACCTTC. Its protein is CASSWWDREDYGYTF. Filled out from reference TRBV5-6 and TRBJ1-2, the complete variable domain reads DAGVTQSPTHLIKTRGQQVTLRCSPKSGHDTVSWYQQALGQGPQFIFQYYEEEERQRGNFPDRFSGHQFPNYSSELNVNALLLGDSALYLCASSWWDREDYGYTFGSGTRLTVV.

This clonotype was counted many times. The chain uses TRBV10-3 and TRBJ2-3; possibly TRBD2 for D (5 bases). This CDR3 comprises 15 residues. V lost 2 bases, J lost 2 bases, and 11 bases lay in between. Per germline, CDR1 ENHRY and CDR2 SYGVKD. CDR3 amino acids: CAISEEGRDTDTQYF. Written as DNA, the CDR3 is TGTGCCATCAGTGAGGAGGGCCGGGACACAGATACGCAGTATTTT.

The chain uses TRBV5-4 and TRBJ2-7; the D is unclear. Germline CDR1 reads SGHNT; CDR2 reads YYREEE (reference sequence). V shed 4 bases and J shed 3 bases, with 11 bases lying between them. This CDR3 is 13 amino acids long. CDR3 protein: CASSDHSNYEQYF. CDR3 coding DNA: TGTGCCAGCAGCGACCACTCCAACTACGAGCAGTACTTC. The entire variable domain, with the rest obtained from reference TRBV5-4 and TRBJ2-7, is as follows: ETGVTQSPTHLIKTRGQQVTLRCSSQSGHNTVSWYQQALGQGPQFIFQYYREEENGRGNFPPRFSGLQFPNYSSELNVNALELDDSALYLCASSDHSNYEQYFGPGTRLTVT.

This clonotype has at least ten counts. V gene TRBV4-1 combines with J gene TRBJ1-4; 9 positions match TRBD1. Germline CDR1 MGHRA, CDR2 YSYEKL. The CDR3 spans 15 residues. Trimming cost V 4 bases and J 7 bases; bases outside gene matches: 7. The CDR3 region is CASSPNTGGSEKLFF. The CDR3 nucleotides are TGCGCCAGCAGCCCCAATACAGGGGGCAGTGAAAAACTGTTTTTT.

J is TRBJ1-6 and V is TRBV7-6, with TRBD1 matching over 7 bases. V trimming: 3 bases; J trimming: 2 bases; junction bases outside the gene matches: 1. This CDR3 is built from 15 residues. Germline CDR1 SGHVS, CDR2 FNYEAQ. CDR3: CASSLRGPYNSPLHF. In DNA form, the CDR3 reads TGTGCCAGCAGCTTGAGGGGGCCCTATAATTCACCCCTCCACTTT.

As concerns this clonotype: This clone may be a read error of a much larger clone one base away. The rearrangement uses TRBV5-6 and TRBJ2-5; TRBD1 aligns across 11 bases. Germline V gives CDR1 SGHDT, CDR2 YYEEEE. This CDR3 region has 16 residues. Here the CDR3 reads CASSLGTGGIQEAQYF. The CDR3 coding sequence is TGTGCCAGCAGCTTAGGGACAGGGGGAATCCAAGAGGCCCAGTACTTC. Variable domain in full (rest from reference TRBV5-6 and TRBJ2-5): DAGVTQSPTHLIKTRGQQVTLRCSPKSGHDTVSWYQQALGQGPQFIFQYYEEEERQRGNFPDRFSGHQFPNYSSELNVNALLLGDSALYLCASSLGTGGIQEAQYFGPGTRLLVL.

The chain recombines TRBV6-2 or TRBV6-3 with TRBJ2-3; D may be TRBD1 or TRBD2 (5 bases each). This CDR3 spans 17 amino acids. Trimming pared 2 bases from V and 2 bases from J, leaving 17 bases between. The germline V gene encodes CDR1 MNHEY and CDR2 SVGEGT. The CDR3 DNA sequence: TGTGCCAGCAGTTACCAGCGGACCGAGGGGCACACAGATACGCAGTATTTT. Translating it yields CASSYQRTEGHTDTQYF.

This clonotype has only a few counts. V and J are TRBV10-3 and TRBJ2-2; 10 bases map to TRBD2. Germline loops: CDR1 ENHRY, CDR2 SYGVKD. The ends lost 6 bases at V and 4 bases at J; junction bases unmatched: 5. The CDR3 is 15 amino acids. CDR3 amino acids: CAIRDGTSVTGELFF. In DNA form, the CDR3 reads TGTGCCATCAGGGACGGGACTAGCGTCACCGGGGAGCTGTTTTTT.

This clonotype was observed a few times. The chain couples TRBV20-1 to TRBJ1-2, with D possibly TRBD1 on 6 matching bases. Trimming removed 3 bases from V and 4 bases from J, with 21 bases in between. This CDR3 has 16 residues. Germline V gives CDR1 DFQATT, CDR2 SNEGSKA (reference sequence). CDR3 coding DNA: TGCAGTGCTAGTTTAGGCGGGACAAGGACTACCTATGGCTACACCTTC. Its translation: CSASLGGTRTTYGYTF.

This clonotype came up a few times. Written as DNA, the CDR3 is TGTGCCAGCAGTCGGGACAGTAGCTATGGCTACACCTTC. Its protein is CASSRDSSYGYTF. The chain joins TRBV27 to TRBJ1-2; 7 bases align to TRBD1. The CDR3 sequence is 13 residues long. Germline CDR1 reads MNHEY; CDR2 reads SMNVEV (reference sequence). Trimming removed 5 bases from V and 4 bases from J; junction bases left unmatched: 4.

The chain couples TRBV18 to TRBJ2-7, with TRBD2 matching over 10 bases. Unmatched junction bases numbered 6, after V lost 0 bases and J lost 4 bases. Germline values: CDR1 KGHSH, CDR2 LQKENI. The CDR3 runs 16 residues. CDR3 DNA: TGTGCCAGCTCACCACCTGGGGCTAGCGGGGGTTACGAGCAGTACTTC. Its translation: CASSPPGASGGYEQYF.

On this clonotype itself: A junction boundary mismatches the germline segment, possibly from a read error. The chain links TRBV19 to TRBJ2-1; TRBD1 might be the D (6 bases). Germline CDR1 is LNHDA and CDR2 is SQIVND (reference sequence). The length of the CDR3 is 13 residues. CDR3 coding DNA: TGTGCCAGCAGGAGCATTGGGGACAATGAGCTGTTCTTC. This encodes CASRSIGDNELFF.

This clonotype was picked up many times. The chain couples TRBV7-2 to TRBJ1-1, with D perhaps matching TRBD1 (6 bases). The CDR3 sequence is 14 residues long. Per the germline V gene, CDR1 is SGHTA and CDR2 is FQGNSA. The germline V and J ends were trimmed by 4 bases and 4 bases, with 13 bases remaining between them. CDR3 residues: CASSSSGGPTEAFF. In DNA, the CDR3 is TGTGCCAGCAGCTCATCCGGGGGGCCCACTGAAGCTTTCTTT.

This chain joins TRBV21-1 and TRBJ2-7; the table's D call, TRBD2, has no DNA check behind it. TRBV21-1 is a pseudogene. The CDR3 is 16 amino acids. This CDR3 reads CASRFLGGEALYEQYF. The CDR3 DNA sequence: TGTGCCAGCAGATTTTTAGGAGGAGAGGCCCTCTACGAGCAGTACTTC.

With regard to this clonotype: This may stem from a read error, because a much larger clone lies one nucleotide away. The chain joins TRBV20-1 to TRBJ2-7, with D maybe TRBD1 (6 bases). The germline V gene encodes CDR1 DFQATT and CDR2 SNEGSKA (reference sequence). The CDR3 covers 15 residues. CDR3 sequence: CSAIRGGTPSCEQYF. In DNA form, the CDR3 reads TGCAGTGCTATTCGAGGTGGGACACCGTCCTGCGAGCAGTACTTC.

About this clonotype: A single base separates this from a much larger clone, so it may be a read error. CDR3 sequence: CASSFVRTGGPSYEQYF. In DNA form, the CDR3 reads TGTGCCAGCAGCTTTGTCCGTACAGGGGGCCCATCCTACGAGCAGTACTTC. The genes are TRBV7-9 and TRBJ2-7, with 9 bases identical to TRBD1. The CDR3 length is 17 residues. Per the germline V gene, CDR1 is SEHNR and CDR2 is FQNEAQ (reference sequence). With V trimmed by 3 bases and J by 1 base, 10 bases remained unmatched.

The table lists this clonotype with many counts. The CDR3 loop is CSTPGEDQPQHF. CDR3 nucleotide sequence: TGCAGTACCCCAGGGGAGGACCAGCCCCAGCATTTT. The chain has TRBV20-1 and TRBJ1-5, with a weak D call TRBD1 (6 bases). Between the trimmed V and J ends, which lost 8 bases and 7 bases, there was a span of 15 bases. Germline assignment: CDR1 DFQATT and CDR2 SNEGSKA (reference sequence). This CDR3 is 12 amino acids long.

This clonotype was found many times. The CDR3 region is CASSYRRDGPYEQYF. In DNA form, the CDR3 reads TGTGCCAGCAGTTATCGTCGTGACGGGCCATACGAGCAGTACTTC. The chain joins TRBV6-2 or TRBV6-3 to TRBJ2-7; the D is unclear. Germline values: CDR1 MNHEY, CDR2 SVGEGT. Trimming left V 3 bases short and J 4 bases short, with 16 bases between. This CDR3 comprises 15 residues.

This clonotype came up a few times. The rearrangement uses TRBV7-9 and TRBJ2-6; maybe TRBD1 (6 bases). The germline V and J ends were trimmed by 7 bases and 0 bases, with 16 bases remaining between them. This CDR3 is built from 17 residues. CDR1 SEHNR and CDR2 FQNEAQ come from the germline V gene (reference sequence). In nucleotides, the CDR3 is TGTGCCAGCACCGATAACAGGGAAAGCTCTGGGGCCAACGTCCTGACTTTC. As protein: CASTDNRESSGANVLTF.

The chain joins TRBV4-3 to TRBJ2-1; the D is unclear. The CDR3 is 16 amino acids. Germline V lookup: CDR1 LGHNA, CDR2 YSLEER. Trimming removed 3 bases at V and 0 bases at J, with 12 bases between. The CDR3 coding sequence is TGCGCCAGCAGCCAGGACCTTATAAGCTCCTACAATGAGCAGTTCTTC. Translation: CASSQDLISSYNEQFF.